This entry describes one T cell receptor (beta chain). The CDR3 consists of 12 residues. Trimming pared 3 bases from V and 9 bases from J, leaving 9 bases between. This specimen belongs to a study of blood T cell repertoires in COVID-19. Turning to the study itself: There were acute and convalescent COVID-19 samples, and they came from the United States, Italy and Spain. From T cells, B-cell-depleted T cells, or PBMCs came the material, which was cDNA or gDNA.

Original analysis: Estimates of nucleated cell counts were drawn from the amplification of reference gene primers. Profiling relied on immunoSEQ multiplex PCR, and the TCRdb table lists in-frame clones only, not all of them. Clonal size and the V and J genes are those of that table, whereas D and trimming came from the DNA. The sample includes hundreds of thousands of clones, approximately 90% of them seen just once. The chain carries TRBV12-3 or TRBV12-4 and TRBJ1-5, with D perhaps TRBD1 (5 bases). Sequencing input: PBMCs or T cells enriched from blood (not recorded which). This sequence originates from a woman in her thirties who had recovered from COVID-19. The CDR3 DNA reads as TGTGCCAGCAGTTTCGATCAGGGGCCCCAGCATTTT. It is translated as CASSFDQGPQHF.